This TCR beta chain is drawn from a study of cytomegalovirus exposure and HLA in healthy donors. Study in general: Approximately 170 million T cells yielded 117 million unique TCR beta sequences in earlier analysis. Study outcomes and limitations: Researchers had no immune exposure information except CMV serostatus available. Researchers reported from a later analysis that most CMV-associated TCR beta chains appeared HLA-restricted.

Note on this clone: Its antigen is still unknown.

CDR3 size: 12 residues. V was trimmed by 5 bases and J by 2 bases, leaving 6 bases between them. Germline loops: CDR1 MNHEY, CDR2 SVGAGI. Use of 60 Vbeta and 13 Jbeta primers characterized the PCR. Original processing methods: There were about 88 million unique TCR beta chains by a later count, and approximately 11 million of them were shared. Clones were sequenced by immunoSEQ multiplex PCR, and TCRdb holds only the in-frame ones, with some missing. V, J and clone size derive from that table, while D and trimming were established from the DNA sequence. Found here are over 45,000 clones, around 78% of them singletons; the top ten hold approximately 1.3%.

The TCR was taken from a female donor in good health and CMV-seronegative. The sample was PBMCs. This chain connects TRBV6-5 to TRBJ1-2, with D unresolved. CDR3 DNA: TGTGCCAGCAGTAAGCTCAACTATGGCTACACCTTC. Translated, it gives CASSKLNYGYTF.